The 30 T cell receptor beta chains given below trace back to one sample, sequenced in a study of early T cells in non-severe SARS-CoV-2 infection. TCRdb analysed the 5' RACE reads with MiXCR anew, one entry per CDR3 protein. The table has tens of thousands of distinct CDR3 sequences, around 3.9% seen once; the top ten hold approximately 6.3%. Sequences were obtained from whole blood. These receptor sequences come from an adult who was a healthcare worker with PCR-confirmed SARS-CoV-2 infection or an uninfected control (not recorded which).

This clonotype was seen repeatedly, ten times or more. The chain links TRBV5-4 to TRBJ2-1; 8 bases align to TRBD1. CDR1 is SGHNT, CDR2 YYREEE, per germline (reference sequence). CDR3 length equals 15 residues. V shed 5 bases, J shed 12 bases, and the junction held 16 bases outside the gene matches. The CDR3 DNA reads as TGTGCCAGCAGAATCGATGTCGGGACAGGCATAGGGCAGTTCTTC. Translated, it gives CASRIDVGTGIGQFF.

This clonotype came up many times. The rearrangement links TRBV20-1 to TRBJ1-6, with D unresolved. Germline assignment: CDR1 DFQATT and CDR2 SNEGSKA (reference sequence). The length of the CDR3 is 19 residues. Trimming stripped 2 bases from V and 0 bases from J, with 20 bases between. This chain's CDR3 is CSARRRKGRQSSYNSPLHF. The CDR3 region has the DNA TGCAGTGCTAGAAGAAGAAAGGGCAGGCAGAGCTCCTATAATTCACCCCTCCACTTT.

Ten or more counts support this clonotype. V gene TRBV11-3 combines with J gene TRBJ2-1, with D possibly being TRBD2 (5 bases). CDR3 length: 16 amino acids. The germline CDR1 and CDR2 sequences are SGHNT and YENEEA. V was trimmed by 2 bases and J by 3 bases, leaving 14 bases between them. The CDR3 protein is CASSLILAANYNEQFF. The CDR3 nucleotides read TGTGCCAGCAGCTTAATCCTAGCTGCCAACTACAATGAGCAGTTCTTC.

Many counts were recorded for this clonotype. This chain links TRBV6-2 or TRBV6-3 with TRBJ2-5; D unresolved. The CDR3 consists of 11 residues. Germline values: CDR1 MNHEY, CDR2 SVGEGT. With 7 bases removed from V and 3 bases from J, the gap between germline ends came to 6 bases. CDR3 in amino acids: CASTREETQYF. The CDR3 region has the DNA TGTGCCAGCACCCGTGAAGAGACCCAGTACTTC.

This clonotype was seen at least ten times. The rearrangement links TRBV11-2 to TRBJ1-2, with D uncertain. The CDR3 length is 15 residues. Looked up from germline, CDR1 is SGHAT and CDR2 is FQNNGV. V lost 0 bases, J lost 4 bases, and 12 bases lay in between. CDR3 sequence reads: CASSLDPPAVYGYTF. The CDR3 nucleotides are TGTGCCAGCAGCTTAGATCCCCCAGCAGTCTATGGCTACACCTTC.

Ten or more counts support this clonotype. The gene calls are TRBV5-1 and TRBJ2-3; perhaps D is TRBD1 or TRBD2 (5 bases each). CDR3 length: 15 residues. The V end lost 0 bases, the J end lost 0 bases, and 8 bases lay between the germline ends. The germline CDR1 and CDR2 sequences are SGHRS and YFSETQ. CDR3 coding DNA: TGCGCCAGCAGCTTGGTGGGGGTTAGCACAGATACGCAGTATTTT. It is translated as CASSLVGVSTDTQYF.

This clonotype came up many times. The V gene is TRBV29-1, the J gene TRBJ2-7; TRBD2 matches 7 bases. The CDR3 is 11 amino acids. Germline assignment: CDR1 SQVTM and CDR2 ANQGSEA. The ends lost 5 bases at V and 6 bases at J; junction bases unmatched: 4. This CDR3 reads CSVRLAGEQYF. CDR3 bases: TGCAGCGTTCGACTAGCAGGCGAGCAGTACTTC.

This clonotype has at least ten counts. The chain uses TRBV29-1 and TRBJ2-3; D perhaps matches TRBD1 (5 bases). Trimming shortened V by 2 bases and J by 4 bases, and 10 bases separated the two germline ends. CDR1 and CDR2 from the germline V gene are SQVTM and ANQGSEA. CDR3 length: 13 residues. The CDR3 here is CSVERGGSDTQYF. The CDR3 DNA is TGCAGCGTTGAAAGGGGCGGATCAGATACGCAGTATTTT.

This clonotype was seen at least ten times. The CDR3 loop is CASSLDPGLDTQYF. CDR3 nucleotides: TGCGCCAGCAGCTTGGATCCGGGACTAGATACGCAGTATTTT. V and J are TRBV5-1 and TRBJ2-3; D is possibly TRBD2 (6 bases). V lost 0 bases to trimming and J lost 5 bases, with 10 bases between them. The CDR3 sequence is 14 residues long. Germline assignment: CDR1 SGHRS and CDR2 YFSETQ.

This clonotype was seen repeatedly, ten times or more. V gene TRBV7-6 combines with J gene TRBJ1-5; 7 nucleotides line up with TRBD1. Germline lookup yields CDR1 SGHVS and CDR2 FNYEAQ. Unmatched junction bases numbered 9, after V lost 1 base and J lost 3 bases. The CDR3 sequence is 17 residues long. The CDR3: CASSLEKGALYNQPQHF. CDR3 in DNA: TGTGCCAGCAGCTTAGAAAAGGGGGCCCTTTACAATCAGCCCCAGCATTTT.

Ten or more counts support this clonotype. This rearrangement joins TRBV5-5 to TRBJ2-7; 9 bases line up with TRBD1. Per the germline V gene, CDR1 is SGHKS and CDR2 is YYEKEE (reference sequence). After removal of 0 bases from V and 8 bases from J, the junction contained 6 bases not matched to a gene. The CDR3 consists of 14 residues. CDR3 in DNA: TGTGCCAGCAGCTTGGAGGGACAGGGAATAAAGCAGTACTTC. It translates to CASSLEGQGIKQYF. The variable domain in full, completed from reference TRBV5-5 and TRBJ2-7, reads DAGVTQSPTHLIKTRGQQVTLRCSPISGHKSVSWYQQVLGQGPQFIFQYYEKEERGRGNFPDRFSARQFPNYSSELNVNALLLGDSALYLCASSLEGQGIKQYFGPGTRLTVT.

The CDR3 DNA sequence: TGTGCCAGCAGTCAGGACAGGGTAAGGAACGAGCAGTACTTC. Its translation: CASSQDRVRNEQYF. The gene calls are TRBV6-2 or TRBV6-3 and TRBJ2-7, with 8 bases lining up with TRBD1. V lost 5 bases and J lost 5; bases outside the gene matches: 8. The CDR3 runs 14 residues. CDR1 MNHEY and CDR2 SVGEGT come from the germline V gene.

The rearrangement uses TRBV12-3 or TRBV12-4 and TRBJ2-7, with D unclear. V was clipped by 6 bases and J by 3 bases, with 6 bases between them. The CDR3 loop spans 11 amino acids. The CDR3 reads CASSRRYEQYF. The CDR3 DNA sequence: TGTGCCAGCAGCCGCCGCTACGAGCAGTACTTC.

This clonotype appeared many times. The chain has TRBV3-1 and TRBJ2-5; TRBD2 matches 8 bases. V lost 3 bases, J lost 1 base, and 10 bases stayed unmatched. Germline V gene data show CDR1 as LGHDT and CDR2 as YNNKEL (reference sequence). The CDR3 is 17 residues long. In DNA, the CDR3 is TGTGCCAGCAGCCACAGTTTCAGCGGGGGCCTCCAAGAGACCCAGTACTTC. This sequence encodes CASSHSFSGGLQETQYF.

This clonotype was seen ten or more times. V and J are TRBV19 and TRBJ2-7; a possible D gene is TRBD1 (5 bases). Germline values: CDR1 LNHDA, CDR2 SQIVND (reference sequence). The CDR3 loop spans 14 amino acids. V was pared by 3 bases and J by 5 bases, with 14 bases between. As DNA, the CDR3 is TGTGCCAGTAGTATGGGGCAGGGTACGGACGAGCAGTACTTC. Amino acid sequence: CASSMGQGTDEQYF. Full variable domain (rest looked up from reference TRBV19 and TRBJ2-7): DGGITQSPKYLFRKEGQNVTLSCEQNLNHDAMYWYRQDPGQGLRLIYYSQIVNDFQKGDIAEGYSVSREKKESFPLTVTSAQKNPTAFYLCASSMGQGTDEQYFGPGTRLTVT.

This clonotype was observed at least ten times. The rearrangement links TRBV29-1 to TRBJ2-1, with TRBD2 identical over 8 bases. Germline lookup yields CDR1 SQVTM and CDR2 ANQGSEA. With V trimmed by 7 bases and J by 4 bases, 15 bases remained unmatched. This CDR3 is built from 16 residues. The CDR3 bases are TGCAGCGCCACCTCCCCGAACGGCGGGGGGTACAATGAGCAGTTCTTC. It specifies CSATSPNGGGYNEQFF.

This clonotype was seen at least ten times. This sequence joins TRBV18 and TRBJ1-2; TRBD1 is a possible D gene (5 bases). Germline loops: CDR1 KGHSH, CDR2 LQKENI. Trimming shortened V by 3 bases and J by 5 bases, and 16 bases separated the two germline ends. CDR3 length: 15 residues. This CDR3 reads CASSPREPYYYGYTF. The DNA for the CDR3 is TGTGCCAGCTCACCCAGGGAGCCCTACTATTATGGCTACACCTTC.

This clonotype was counted at least ten times. This rearrangement joins TRBV7-6 to TRBJ2-7, with D possibly TRBD1 on 5 matching bases. V lost 0 bases and J lost 1, with 13 bases in between. Germline V gives CDR1 SGHVS, CDR2 FNYEAQ. This CDR3 spans 16 amino acids. The CDR3 region has the DNA TGTGCCAGCAGCTTAGCCAGCAGGGCCAAATCCTACGAGCAGTACTTC. Translation gives CASSLASRAKSYEQYF.

This clonotype was seen repeatedly, ten times or more. The genes are TRBV7-3 and TRBJ1-2; tentative D call: TRBD1 (6 bases). The CDR3 is made up of 15 amino acids. The germline V gene has CDR1 SGHTA and CDR2 FQGTGA. Trimming took 8 bases from V and 2 from J, leaving 18 bases between them. CDR3 loop: CASAMIGGLNYGYTF. CDR3 coding DNA: TGTGCCAGCGCTATGATAGGGGGGCTGAACTATGGCTACACCTTC.

At least ten counts were recorded for this clonotype. This chain joins TRBV2 and TRBJ1-1, with no clear D. CDR1 and CDR2 from the germline V gene are SNHLY and FYNNEI. The CDR3 extends over 16 amino acids. V gave up 6 bases and J gave up 2 bases, with 19 bases separating them. This CDR3 is CASRPDRGSGNTEAFF. In DNA form, the CDR3 reads TGTGCCAGCAGACCAGATCGGGGTAGTGGCAACACTGAAGCTTTCTTT.

This clonotype showed up many times. The rearrangement uses TRBV20-1 and TRBJ1-6, with D perhaps matching TRBD1 (6 bases). This CDR3 is built from 15 residues. From germline, CDR1 is DFQATT and CDR2 SNEGSKA (reference sequence). V lost 5 bases, J lost 0 bases, and 11 bases lay in between. CDR3 amino acids: CSAGQGSSYNSPLHF. The CDR3, as DNA: TGCAGTGCTGGGCAGGGGAGCTCCTATAATTCACCCCTCCACTTT.

Many counts were recorded for this clonotype. CDR3 nucleotide sequence: TGTGCCAGCAGCTTAGCAGGGGTACCGGAGCAGTACTTC. Protein product: CASSLAGVPEQYF. The chain is built from TRBV7-2 and TRBJ2-7, with D tentatively TRBD1 (5 bases). From germline, CDR1 is SGHTA and CDR2 FQGNSA. This CDR3 spans 13 amino acids. V shed 0 bases and J shed 7 bases, with 10 bases lying between them.

This clonotype has ten or more counts. V and J are TRBV24-1 and TRBJ2-2, with unresolved D. Trimming shortened V by 3 bases and J by 6 bases, and 10 bases separated the two germline ends. Germline CDR1 KGHDR, CDR2 SFDVKD. The CDR3 extends over 14 amino acids. CDR3 sequence (DNA): TGTGCCACCAGTGATGGAGCGTATTCCGGGGAGCTGTTTTTT. Translated: CATSDGAYSGELFF.

This clonotype was picked up many times. The J gene is TRBJ2-7, the V gene TRBV27, with TRBD1 matching over 11 bases. The CDR3 consists of 16 residues. The V and J ends lost 2 bases and 3 bases, in that order; junction bases with no gene match: 6. Germline assignment: CDR1 MNHEY and CDR2 SMNVEV (reference sequence). This CDR3 reads CASSLEGTGGFYEQYF. CDR3 coding DNA: TGTGCCAGCAGTTTAGAAGGGACAGGGGGGTTCTACGAGCAGTACTTC.

This clonotype was counted ten times or more. V gene TRBV30 combines with J gene TRBJ2-4; D gene ambiguous. Trimming removed 2 bases at V and 4 bases at J, with 9 bases between. Germline V gene data show CDR1 as GTSNPN and CDR2 as SVGIG (reference sequence). The CDR3 has 13 residues. CDR3 sequence: CAWSFSQKNIQYF. The CDR3 DNA follows: TGTGCCTGGAGTTTCTCCCAGAAAAACATTCAGTACTTC. The full variable domain, its missing parts supplied by reference TRBV30 and TRBJ2-4, is SQTIHQWPATLVQPVGSPLSLECTVEGTSNPNLYWYRQAAGRGLQLLFYSVGIGQISSEVPQNLSASRPQDRQFILSSKKLLLSDSGFYLCAWSFSQKNIQYFGAGTRLSVL.

This clonotype showed up many times. The J gene is TRBJ1-6, the V gene TRBV2; a possible D gene is TRBD1 (6 bases). This CDR3 region has 14 residues. Germline V gene lookup returns CDR1 SNHLY and CDR2 FYNNEI. V shed 7 bases and J shed 10 bases, with 17 bases lying between them. The CDR3 DNA is TGTGCCAGCACCTTACAGGGACAAATCTCACCCCTCCACTTT. Translating it yields CASTLQGQISPLHF.

This clonotype was counted ten times or more. The chain couples TRBV12-3 or TRBV12-4 to TRBJ2-3, with D unresolved. Trimming took off 6 bases at V and 6 bases at J, with 13 bases between the two ends. This CDR3 comprises 13 residues. As DNA, the CDR3 is TGTGCCAGCAGCTCATTATCCGTGGATACGCAGTATTTT. Residues: CASSSLSVDTQYF.

This clonotype was counted ten times or more. This rearrangement joins TRBV18 to TRBJ1-1, with D maybe TRBD1 (5 bases). Looked up from germline, CDR1 is KGHSH and CDR2 is LQKENI. The CDR3 is 17 amino acids. Trimming removed 3 bases from V and 0 bases from J, with 17 bases in between. This CDR3 reads CASSPLPGRIMNTEAFF. CDR3 in DNA: TGTGCCAGCTCACCCCTCCCGGGACGGATTATGAACACTGAAGCTTTCTTT.

This clonotype was counted ten times or more. This chain connects TRBV7-2 to TRBJ1-3; D is undetermined. In germline, CDR1 is SGHTA, CDR2 FQGNSA. Trimming took 4 bases from V and 0 from J, leaving 10 bases between them. The CDR3 is made up of 15 amino acids. This chain's CDR3 is CASSSDGRSGNTIYF. The CDR3 region has the DNA TGTGCCAGCAGCTCAGACGGCCGCTCTGGAAACACCATATATTTT.

This clonotype has ten or more counts. This sequence joins TRBV6-1 and TRBJ2-5; 8 bases are shared with TRBD1. From germline, CDR1 is MNHNS and CDR2 SASEGT. The V and J ends lost 2 bases and 5 bases, in that order; junction bases with no gene match: 4. This CDR3 spans 14 amino acids. The CDR3 sequence: CASSEYRGRETQYF. The CDR3 nucleotides read TGTGCCAGCAGTGAATACAGGGGGAGGGAGACCCAGTACTTC.